This TCR beta chain was identified in a study of regulatory T cells in long-lasting Graves disease. Study-level findings and limits: Patients with persistent Graves' had lower TCR diversity than newly diagnosed patients. Accuracy could have been hurt by small sample size. Repertoires from persistent disease leaned toward TRBV28, TRBJ1-2 and TRBJ2-5. A greater number of public clonotypes (more than 2,500) was shared by persistent patients than by new patients (approximately 1,000).

Germline CDR1 and CDR2: MDHEN and SYDVKM. The V and J ends lost 1 base and 2 bases, in that order; junction bases with no gene match: 4. This CDR3 has 15 amino acids. The time point here: persistent/refractory GD, antithyroid drugs over 5 years with positive TRAb. RNA from PBMCs was the source of the TCR library. This clonotype was detected only a few times. Antigen unknown. With iRepertoire HTBI primers and Arm-PCR of CDR3 regions, TCR beta libraries were built. TCRdb processed the multiplex PCR reads anew with MiXCR; each CDR3 protein has one entry. The sample lists about 460,000 distinct CDR3 sequences, 20% to 25% occurring once.

The V and J genes are TRBV28 and TRBJ2-5; 7 bases are shared with TRBD1. This clonotype was sampled from a female donor with Graves disease. Sequenced here: peripheral blood mononuclear cells (PBMCs), sampled when the disease was refractory, from a patient treated with antithyroid drugs. The chain's CDR3 is CASSLSLDRQETQYF. The CDR3 DNA reads as TGTGCCAGCAGTTTATCGCTGGACAGGCAAGAGACCCAGTACTTC.